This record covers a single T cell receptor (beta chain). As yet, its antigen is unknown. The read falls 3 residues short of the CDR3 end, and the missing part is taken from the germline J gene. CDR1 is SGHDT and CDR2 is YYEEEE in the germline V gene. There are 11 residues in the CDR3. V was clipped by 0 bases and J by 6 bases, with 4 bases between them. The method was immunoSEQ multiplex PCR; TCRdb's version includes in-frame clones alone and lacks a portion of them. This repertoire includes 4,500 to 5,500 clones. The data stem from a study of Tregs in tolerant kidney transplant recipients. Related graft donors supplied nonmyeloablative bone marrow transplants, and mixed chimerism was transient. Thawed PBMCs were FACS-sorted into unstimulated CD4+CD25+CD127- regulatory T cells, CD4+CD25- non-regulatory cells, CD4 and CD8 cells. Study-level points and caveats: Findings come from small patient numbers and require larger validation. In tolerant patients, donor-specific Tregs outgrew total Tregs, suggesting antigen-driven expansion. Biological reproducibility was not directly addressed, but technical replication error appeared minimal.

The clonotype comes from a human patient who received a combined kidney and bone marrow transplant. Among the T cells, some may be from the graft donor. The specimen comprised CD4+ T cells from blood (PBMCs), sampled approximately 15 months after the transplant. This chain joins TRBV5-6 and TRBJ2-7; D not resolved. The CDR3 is CASSLGREQYF. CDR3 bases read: TGTGCCAGCAGCTTGGGTCGCGAG.